These 14 T cell receptor beta chains share one sample of origin, sequenced in a study of T cells after yellow fever vaccination. TCRdb reanalysed the 5' RACE reads using MiXCR and keeps one entry per CDR3 protein. This table holds tens of thousands of distinct CDR3 sequences, around 6.2% found once. Here the sequenced sample was CD4+ T cells sorted from PBMCs, taken around 15 days after the first yellow fever vaccination. These receptors all come from a man aged 18 to 29 who received the YFV17D yellow fever vaccine.

This clonotype turned up a few times. The rearrangement uses TRBV10-3 and TRBJ1-2; D remains unclear. This CDR3 has 13 amino acids. Per germline, CDR1 ENHRY and CDR2 SYGVKD. V was trimmed by 3 bases and J by 1 base, leaving 6 bases between them. The CDR3 reads CAISDTLNYGYTF. CDR3 coding DNA: TGTGCCATCAGTGATACACTTAACTATGGCTACACCTTC.

This clonotype was found many times. This rearrangement joins TRBV7-9 to TRBJ1-1; no clear D. V lost 3 bases to trimming and J lost 11 bases, with 16 bases between them. Germline V lookup: CDR1 SEHNR, CDR2 FQNEAQ (reference sequence). This CDR3 has 13 amino acids. CDR3 sequence reads: CASSFYLSGDAFF. CDR3 DNA sequence: TGTGCCAGCAGCTTTTATTTAAGCGGTGACGCTTTCTTT.

V is TRBV5-4 and J is TRBJ2-1; D perhaps matches TRBD1 (6 bases). V was pared by 6 bases and J by 6 bases, with 19 bases between. CDR1 is SGHNT and CDR2 is YYREEE in the germline V gene (reference sequence). The CDR3 loop spans 15 amino acids. The DNA for the CDR3 is TGTGCCAGCATCATGCCGACAGGAGGTGGCAATGAGCAGTTCTTC. Translated: CASIMPTGGGNEQFF.

This clonotype was recorded many times. The chain has TRBV14 and TRBJ1-6; D ambiguous. Trimming shortened V by 3 bases and J by 4 bases, and 10 bases separated the two germline ends. Germline CDR1 and CDR2: SGHDN and FVKESK. This CDR3 is 15 amino acids long. DNA of the CDR3: TGTGCCAGCAGCCACTCTATCGAGTATAATTCACCCCTCCACTTT. Encoded protein: CASSHSIEYNSPLHF.

This clonotype was observed at least ten times. The chain recombines TRBV5-6 with TRBJ1-3, with D perhaps TRBD1 (5 bases). The CDR3 has 13 amino acids. V lost 4 bases to trimming and J lost 11 bases, with 16 bases between them. In germline, CDR1 is SGHDT, CDR2 YYEEEE. CDR3 in DNA: TGTGCCAGCAGCCTGGGGACGGAAAGGGCCATATATTTT. As protein: CASSLGTERAIYF.

This clonotype was detected ten times or more. The V gene is TRBV7-2, the J gene TRBJ1-5, with D possibly TRBD1 on 6 matching bases. Trimming removed 3 bases at V and 4 bases at J, with 16 bases between. This CDR3 region has 16 residues. Germline V gene sequence: CDR1 SGHTA, CDR2 FQGNSA. The CDR3 DNA reads as TGTGCCAGCAGCTTCTCGGGGGCATTTACGAATCAGCCCCAGCATTTT. The encoded protein is CASSFSGAFTNQPQHF. The entire variable domain, with the rest obtained from reference TRBV7-2 and TRBJ1-5, is as follows: GAGVSQSPSNKVTEKGKDVELRCDPISGHTALYWYRQSLGQGLEFLIYFQGNSAPDKSGLPSDRFSAERTGGSVSTLTIQRTQQEDSAVYLCASSFSGAFTNQPQHFGDGTRLSIL.

The sample holds a few counts of this clonotype. The rearrangement links TRBV5-4 to TRBJ2-5, with 8 bases fitting TRBD2. The CDR3 is 14 amino acids. Germline V gene data show CDR1 as SGHNT and CDR2 as YYREEE (reference sequence). The ends lost 0 bases at V and 5 bases at J; junction bases unmatched: 3. The CDR3 protein is CASSLGLASETQYF. In nucleotides, the CDR3 is TGTGCCAGCAGCTTGGGACTAGCGTCGGAGACCCAGTACTTC.

In this sample, this clonotype turned up many times. The rearrangement links TRBV5-4 to TRBJ2-1; TRBD1 might be the D (6 bases). Germline V gene sequence: CDR1 SGHNT, CDR2 YYREEE (reference sequence). The CDR3 runs to 14 residues. Trimming took 4 bases from V and 5 from J, leaving 13 bases between them. CDR3: CASSPGQQNNEQFF. In nucleotides, the CDR3 is TGTGCCAGCAGCCCTGGACAGCAAAACAATGAGCAGTTCTTC.

This clonotype ranks as medium-sized (0.01 to 0.1%). The chain recombines TRBV7-2 with TRBJ1-1; no definite D call. Germline V gene lookup returns CDR1 SGHTA and CDR2 FQGNSA. Trimming took off 5 bases at V and 0 bases at J, with 7 bases between the two ends. The CDR3 contains 13 residues. The CDR3 sequence: CASSLVVNTEAFF. The CDR3 coding sequence is TGTGCCAGCAGCCTAGTAGTGAACACTGAAGCTTTCTTT.

This clonotype was observed a handful of times. CDR3 in amino acids: CASSLAAGYNIQYF. CDR3 DNA: TGTGCCAGCAGTTTAGCCGCAGGGTACAATATTCAGTACTTC. The chain couples TRBV12-3 or TRBV12-4 to TRBJ2-4, with TRBD1 as a possible D gene (5 bases). The V gene lost 0 bases and the J gene lost 10 bases, with 13 bases spanning the gap. CDR3 length: 14 amino acids.

This clonotype was seen ten or more times. The genes are TRBV5-6 and TRBJ1-2; TRBD1 matches 11 bases. Germline values: CDR1 SGHDT, CDR2 YYEEEE. This CDR3 region has 14 residues. Losses at the gene ends were 2 bases for V and 9 bases for J; bases not matched to a gene: 6. The CDR3 is CASSFGQGASSYTF. The CDR3 nucleotides read TGTGCCAGCAGCTTCGGACAGGGGGCATCGAGCTACACCTTC.

The chain has TRBV5-4 and TRBJ1-1; 8 positions agree with TRBD1. The ends lost 0 bases at V and 7 bases at J; junction bases unmatched: 2. The germline V gene encodes CDR1 SGHNT and CDR2 YYREEE (reference sequence). CDR3 length: 13 amino acids. Here the CDR3 reads CASSLGGTGEAFF. The CDR3 coding sequence is TGTGCCAGCAGCTTGGGTGGGACAGGTGAAGCTTTCTTT.

This clonotype appeared many times. J is TRBJ1-1 and V is TRBV3-1; no definite D call. The CDR3 loop spans 14 amino acids. V shed 1 base and J shed 5 bases, with 11 bases lying between them. Germline CDR1 is LGHDT and CDR2 is YNNKEL (reference sequence). For the CDR3, the DNA is TGTGCCAGCAGCCAAGTGGGCGGAGGGACTGAAGCTTTCTTT. Translating gives CASSQVGGGTEAFF.

This clonotype was counted many times. V gene TRBV18 combines with J gene TRBJ1-6; 8 nucleotides match TRBD1. The CDR3 has 16 amino acids. The germline gives CDR1 KGHSH, CDR2 LQKENI. Trimming cost V 3 bases and J 5 bases; bases outside gene matches: 6. The CDR3 DNA follows: TGTGCCAGCTCACCTCAGGGGACAGGCAATAATTCACCCCTCCACTTT. Amino acids: CASSPQGTGNNSPLHF.